The 30 T cell receptor beta chains below come from one sample, sequenced in a study of PD-L1 blockade in urothelial cancer. Method: immunoSEQ multiplex PCR; TCRdb's copy keeps in-frame clones and lacks some. The table records some 97,000 clones, approximately 90% of them present only once. The sample here was PBMCs, taken around atezolizumab (anti-PD-L1) treatment. These receptors were taken from a woman older than 75 with urothelial cancer.

This clone was picked up one time. J is TRBJ1-2 and V is TRBV10-3; 7 nucleotides agree with TRBD1. The J segment lost 0 bases and the V segment lost 7 bases, leaving 5 bases of the junction unmatched. Germline CDR1 reads ENHRY; CDR2 reads SYGVKD. The CDR3 length is 14 residues. The chain's CDR3 is CAINEDRSNYGYTF. The DNA for the CDR3 is TGTGCCATCAACGAGGACAGGTCTAACTATGGCTACACCTTC.

This chain joins TRBV7-2 and TRBJ1-1; D not certain. The CDR3 consists of 12 residues. V was pared by 5 bases and J by 8 bases, with 12 bases between. Germline V gene sequence: CDR1 SGHTA, CDR2 FQGNSA. CDR3 coding DNA: TGTGCCAGCAGCCTGGTTACTTCGGAAGCTTTCTTT. Amino acids: CASSLVTSEAFF.

The chain combines TRBV19 with TRBJ2-7; 7 bases agree with TRBD1. This CDR3 comprises 14 residues. Germline V lookup: CDR1 LNHDA, CDR2 SQIVND (reference sequence). Trimming cost V 6 bases and J 2 bases; bases outside gene matches: 7. This CDR3 is CASSTGTVPYEQYF. In DNA form, the CDR3 reads TGTGCCAGTAGCACCGGGACAGTGCCCTACGAGCAGTACTTC.

This chain uses TRBV7-9 with TRBJ2-5, with D hard to call. Looked up from germline, CDR1 is SEHNR and CDR2 is FQNEAQ (reference sequence). The CDR3 is 14 amino acids. V lost 5 bases and J lost 3, with 13 bases in between. The CDR3 DNA sequence: TGTGCCAGCAGCAAGTCGGCGGTTGAAGAGACCCAGTACTTC. It specifies CASSKSAVEETQYF. Based on the CDR3 plus reference TRBV7-9 and TRBJ2-5, the full variable domain is DTGVSQNPRHKITKRGQNVTFRCDPISEHNRLYWYRQTLGQGPEFLTYFQNEAQLEKSRLLSDRFSAERPKGSFSTLEIQRTEQGDSAMYLCASSKSAVEETQYFGPGTRLLVL.

V and J are TRBV5-6 and TRBJ2-1, with D perhaps TRBD2 (5 bases). The germline gives CDR1 SGHDT, CDR2 YYEEEE. This CDR3 region has 15 residues. Trimming shortened V by 4 bases and J by 2 bases, and 13 bases separated the two germline ends. In nucleotides, the CDR3 is TGTGCCAGCAGCCTTGGACTGCAAACCTACAATGAGCAGTTCTTC. Translating gives CASSLGLQTYNEQFF.

The J gene is TRBJ1-5, the V gene TRBV29-1; D perhaps matches TRBD1 (6 bases). This CDR3 contains 13 residues. V was cut by 6 bases and J by 6 bases, with 15 bases left in between. Germline CDR1 and CDR2: SQVTM and ANQGSEA. CDR3 nucleotide sequence: TGCAGCGTACTACAGGGATCAGGTCAGCCCCAGCATTTT. It codes for CSVLQGSGQPQHF.

This clone came up a few times. The chain has TRBV5-8 and TRBJ2-2, with 9 bases aligning to TRBD2. The CDR3 loop spans 17 amino acids. V lost 4 bases and J lost 0; bases outside the gene matches: 7. Germline V gene sequence: CDR1 SGHTS, CDR2 YDEGEE. The CDR3 DNA sequence: TGTGCCAGCAGCATCGGACTAGCGAACGCGAACACCGGGGAGCTGTTTTTT. Translating it yields CASSIGLANANTGELFF.

The chain combines TRBV15 with TRBJ2-3; 10 nucleotides agree with TRBD2. The CDR3 covers 16 residues. V lost 1 base and J lost 2; bases outside the gene matches: 3. Germline loops: CDR1 LNHNV, CDR2 YYDKDF (reference sequence). CDR3 sequence reads: CATSRGTSGLTDTQYF. CDR3 sequence (DNA): TGTGCCACCAGCAGAGGGACTAGCGGACTCACAGATACGCAGTATTTT.

This chain uses TRBV30 with TRBJ2-7; 9 bases are a match to TRBD2. This CDR3 has 15 amino acids. Germline V gene lookup returns CDR1 GTSNPN and CDR2 SVGIG (reference sequence). Losses at the gene ends were 4 bases for V and 3 bases for J; bases not matched to a gene: 10. The chain's CDR3 is CAWTFGASGNYEQYF. CDR3 nucleotide sequence: TGTGCCTGGACCTTTGGGGCTAGCGGGAACTACGAGCAGTACTTC.

The genes are TRBV28 and TRBJ1-5; possible D gene TRBD1, 6 bases. Germline CDR1 and CDR2: MDHEN and SYDVKM. The CDR3 length is 15 residues. Trimming pared 7 bases from V and 4 bases from J, leaving 17 bases between. Here the CDR3 reads CASIAGGQGNQPQHF. CDR3 DNA: TGTGCCAGCATCGCGGGGGGGCAGGGAAATCAGCCCCAGCATTTT. Full variable domain (rest looked up from reference TRBV28 and TRBJ1-5): DVKVTQSSRYLVKRTGEKVFLECVQDMDHENMFWYRQDPGLGLRLIYFSYDVKMKEKGDIPEGYSVSREKKERFSLILESASTNQTSMYLCASIAGGQGNQPQHFGDGTRLSIL.

The chain has TRBV6-1 and TRBJ1-1, with 7 bases aligning to TRBD1. The CDR3 extends over 14 amino acids. Germline V gene data show CDR1 as MNHNS and CDR2 as SASEGT. V was pared by 4 bases and J by 3 bases, with 5 bases of the junction left unmatched. CDR3 loop: CASSVQGKDTEAFF. CDR3 bases: TGTGCCAGCAGTGTACAGGGGAAGGACACTGAAGCTTTCTTT.

The chain combines TRBV30 with TRBJ1-3, with D perhaps TRBD1 (5 bases). The CDR3 is 14 residues long. Trimming removed 0 bases from V and 9 bases from J, with 15 bases in between. The germline gives CDR1 GTSNPN, CDR2 SVGIG (reference sequence). The CDR3 DNA sequence: TGTGCCTGGAGTGTATCGGGGGGGAGGAGCACCATATATTTT. Its protein product is CAWSVSGGRSTIYF.

The gene calls are TRBV14 and TRBJ2-1, with D possibly being TRBD2 (5 bases). Germline loops: CDR1 SGHDN, CDR2 FVKESK. Trimming removed 4 bases at V and 0 bases at J, with 13 bases between. The CDR3 sequence is 16 residues long. This chain's CDR3 is CASSRGRDYSYNEQFF. CDR3 coding DNA: TGTGCCAGCAGCCGAGGACGGGATTACTCCTACAATGAGCAGTTCTTC.

This chain links TRBV11-2 with TRBJ1-5; D call uncertain. The V gene's germline CDR1 is SGHAT and CDR2 FQNNGV. CDR3 length: 14 residues. Trimming cost V 0 bases and J 7 bases, with 10 bases left between them. For the CDR3, the DNA is TGTGCCAGCAGCTTAGATCTCCCCGGGCAGCCCCAGCATTTT. This gives the protein CASSLDLPGQPQHF.

V gene TRBV20-1 combines with J gene TRBJ2-1; D unresolved. Germline V gene sequence: CDR1 DFQATT, CDR2 SNEGSKA (reference sequence). V gave up 2 bases and J gave up 8 bases, with 7 bases separating them. This CDR3 has 11 residues. The CDR3 is CSARLGDEQFF. The CDR3 DNA follows: TGCAGTGCTAGACTAGGCGATGAGCAGTTCTTC.

The chain uses TRBV9 and TRBJ2-2; possible D gene TRBD2, 7 bases. The CDR3 is 17 residues long. Germline CDR1 and CDR2: SGDLS and YYNGEE. The V and J ends lost 0 bases and 3 bases respectively, with 15 bases between them. CDR3: CASSVAWGGLDTGELFF. The CDR3 DNA is TGTGCCAGCAGCGTAGCTTGGGGGGGGCTGGACACCGGGGAGCTGTTTTTT.

This clone was recorded only once. V gene TRBV5-4 combines with J gene TRBJ1-3, with 7 positions matching TRBD1. The CDR3 contains 13 residues. Germline CDR1 SGHNT, CDR2 YYREEE (reference sequence). The ends lost 4 bases at V and 5 bases at J; junction bases unmatched: 3. The CDR3 spells CASSPDRRNTIYF. For the CDR3, the DNA is TGTGCCAGCAGCCCGGACAGGCGAAACACCATATATTTT.

The chain uses TRBV4-1 and TRBJ2-1; 7 bases line up with TRBD2. Germline CDR1 and CDR2: MGHRA and YSYEKL. The V gene end was trimmed by 0 bases and the J gene end by 4 bases; junction bases not matched to a gene: 9. This CDR3 is 17 amino acids long. For the CDR3, the DNA is TGCGCCAGCAGCCAAGATCAGCCAGCGGGAACTTACAATGAGCAGTTCTTC. It yields the protein CASSQDQPAGTYNEQFF.

The chain couples TRBV6-1 to TRBJ1-1; perhaps TRBD1 as D (6 bases). The CDR3 totals 14 residues. CDR1 and CDR2 from the germline V gene are MNHNS and SASEGT. V lost 8 bases and J 0 bases, leaving 13 bases between the germline ends. CDR3 DNA sequence: TGTGCCAGCGCTTGGACAGCCTTGAACACTGAAGCTTTCTTT. Its protein is CASAWTALNTEAFF.

The genes are TRBV27 and TRBJ2-1, with 12 bases fitting TRBD2. Unmatched junction bases numbered 21, after V lost 5 bases and J lost 7 bases. From germline, CDR1 is MNHEY and CDR2 SMNVEV (reference sequence). The CDR3 loop spans 20 amino acids. CDR3 DNA: TGTGCCAGCAGTCCACCTCCGCCCGGACTAGCGGGAATGAGGGTGAATGAGCAGTTCTTC. Its translation: CASSPPPPGLAGMRVNEQFF.

The V gene is TRBV10-2, the J gene TRBJ2-7; 9 bases are shared with TRBD2. Germline assignment: CDR1 WSHSY and CDR2 SAAADI. The CDR3 is 16 residues long. Trimming took 4 bases from V and 2 from J; bases not matched to a gene: 9. CDR3 sequence: CASSGLAGPATYEQYF. The CDR3 DNA sequence: TGCGCCAGCAGTGGCCTAGCGGGGCCGGCTACCTACGAGCAGTACTTC.

This clone was picked up one time. The rearrangement joins TRBV28 to TRBJ2-7, with D tentatively TRBD1 (6 bases). V lost 6 bases to trimming and J lost 2 bases, with 11 bases between them. The length of the CDR3 is 13 residues. CDR1 MDHEN and CDR2 SYDVKM come from the germline V gene. The CDR3 loop reads CASSRDTTYEQYF. For the CDR3, the DNA is TGTGCCAGCAGCCGGGACACAACCTACGAGCAGTACTTC.

The rearrangement joins TRBV5-1 to TRBJ1-1; no reliable D call. The CDR3 consists of 16 residues. Per the germline V gene, CDR1 is SGHRS and CDR2 is YFSETQ. The V end was cut by 4 bases, the J end by 0 bases, with 16 bases between. The CDR3 region has the DNA TGCGCCAGCAGCACGGCATTACAGAGTATGAACACTGAAGCTTTCTTT. It specifies CASSTALQSMNTEAFF.

The V and J genes are TRBV19 and TRBJ1-1; weak D call: TRBD1 (5 bases). Germline CDR1 reads LNHDA; CDR2 reads SQIVND (reference sequence). CDR3 length: 12 residues. The V end lost 6 bases, the J end lost 3 bases, and 8 bases lay between the germline ends. CDR3 bases: TGTGCCAGTAGAAAAGGGGACACTGAAGCTTTCTTT. As protein: CASRKGDTEAFF.

CDR3 amino acids: CAISDPYNEQFF. The CDR3 region has the DNA TGTGCCATCAGTGACCCGTACAATGAGCAGTTCTTC. J is TRBJ2-1 and V is TRBV10-3; D is ambiguous. Per germline, CDR1 ENHRY and CDR2 SYGVKD. CDR3 length equals 12 residues. Trimming stripped 3 bases from V and 4 bases from J, with 4 bases between.

V is TRBV28 and J is TRBJ2-7; TRBD2 matches 7 bases. The germline V gene encodes CDR1 MDHEN and CDR2 SYDVKM. Trimming took 7 bases from V and 2 from J; bases not matched to a gene: 5. CDR3 length: 13 residues. The CDR3 DNA is TGTGCCAGCACCCTGACTAGCCCCTACGAGCAGTACTTC. This gives the protein CASTLTSPYEQYF.

This chain connects TRBV30 to TRBJ1-2; TRBD1 is a possible D gene (5 bases). The ends were cut back, 3 bases at V and 7 bases at J, with 21 bases in the middle. The CDR3 loop spans 15 amino acids. Germline V gives CDR1 GTSNPN, CDR2 SVGIG (reference sequence). The CDR3 DNA reads as TGTGCCTGGAGCGGACAAGGACGGATAGTGGGTGGCTACACCTTC. Residues: CAWSGQGRIVGGYTF. The full variable domain, in which reference TRBV30 and TRBJ1-2 provide the parts outside the CDR3, is SQTIHQWPATLVQPVGSPLSLECTVEGTSNPNLYWYRQAAGRGLQLLFYSVGIGQISSEVPQNLSASRPQDRQFILSSKKLLLSDSGFYLCAWSGQGRIVGGYTFGSGTRLTVV.

The V and J genes are TRBV4-1 and TRBJ2-7; D remains unclear. V shed 0 bases and J shed 0 bases, with 15 bases lying between them. This CDR3 spans 17 amino acids. Germline V gene sequence: CDR1 MGHRA, CDR2 YSYEKL. Here the CDR3 reads CASSQDLSSAYSYEQYF. CDR3 in DNA: TGCGCCAGCAGCCAAGACTTATCCAGCGCGTACTCCTACGAGCAGTACTTC.

This clone was observed a few times. The rearrangement links TRBV27 to TRBJ2-1, with 10 nucleotides matching TRBD2. Germline V gene sequence: CDR1 MNHEY, CDR2 SMNVEV (reference sequence). This CDR3 region has 17 residues. After removal of 3 bases from V and 3 bases from J, the junction contained 8 bases not matched to a gene. CDR3 in amino acids: CASSLPKTSGHYNEQFF. CDR3 sequence (DNA): TGTGCCAGCAGTTTGCCAAAGACTAGCGGGCACTACAATGAGCAGTTCTTC.

The V call is TRBV19, the J call TRBJ1-5; D may be TRBD1 (5 bases). CDR3 size: 15 residues. V was shortened by 2 bases and J by 9 bases, with 17 bases between the two germline ends. From germline, CDR1 is LNHDA and CDR2 SQIVND (reference sequence). CDR3 residues: CASSIIGVGDRPQHF. CDR3 in DNA: TGTGCCAGTAGTATAATAGGGGTTGGGGATAGGCCCCAGCATTTT.